These T cell receptor beta chains were read from a single sample in a study of technical replicates of blood from several donors. Measured with immunoSEQ multiplex PCR; TCRdb has only the in-frame clones, and not every one. The sample lists under 85,000 clones; about 90% were seen once. Sequenced material: T cells isolated from PBMCs. Every receptor here comes from a human donor in good health. Each CDR3 is given with its conserved first and last residue. Fields, in order: J gene, clone size, V gene, D gene, CDR3 DNA, CDR3 protein. A D gene is named only where the DNA matches it firmly. The size field is filled for only some rows; it gives once, few, many or a size class.

TRBJ1-2 | NA | TRBV28 | TRBD1 | TGTGCCAGCAGTCAAATCGGACAGGGGCGCGGCTACACCTTC | CASSQIGQGRGYTF
TRBJ2-3 | NA | TRBV19 | TRBD2 | TGTGCCAGTAGTATCTTCTCTTTTTCGGCGGGAGACGTGCATACGCAGTATTTT | CASSIFSFSAGDVHTQYF
TRBJ2-7 | NA | TRBV20-1 | NA | TGCAGTGCTAAGCGGGTCTACGAGCAGTACTTC | CSAKRVYEQYF
TRBJ2-7 | NA | TRBV9 | TRBD1 | TGTGCCAGCAGCCCTACAGGGGTCGGAAACGAGCAGTACTTC | CASSPTGVGNEQYF
TRBJ2-1 | medium-sized | TRBV5-6 | NA | TGTGCCAGCAGCTTGACGGAGAGCCCCTACAATGAGCAGTTCTTC | CASSLTESPYNEQFF
TRBJ2-7 | NA | TRBV28 | TRBD2 | TGTGCCAGCAGACCGATCGGACTAGCGGAGGTATACGAGCAGTACTTC | CASRPIGLAEVYEQYF
TRBJ2-3 | NA | TRBV9 | NA | TGTGCCAGCAGCGTAGATCTGCGGTTCACAGATACGCAGTATTTT | CASSVDLRFTDTQYF
TRBJ2-3 | NA | TRBV9 | NA | TGTGCCAGCAGCGTAGATCTAGCGCGAGGGTACACAGATACGCAGTATTTT | CASSVDLARGYTDTQYF
TRBJ2-7 | NA | TRBV14 | TRBD1 | TGTGCCAGCAGCCAAAGGGGACAGGGGGCTCTGAAGCAGTACTTC | CASSQRGQGALKQYF
TRBJ2-1 | NA | TRBV19 | TRBD1 | TGTGCCAGTAGTCTGGACAGGGATCAGGATGAGCAGTTCTTC | CASSLDRDQDEQFF
TRBJ1-3 | NA | TRBV7-9 | TRBD1 | TGTGCCAGCAGCTTGGGGACAGGGCTAAACACCATATATTTT | CASSLGTGLNTIYF
TRBJ1-5 | NA | TRBV19 | TRBD1 | TGTGCCAGTAGGGGGAAAGGGGGCGCTTACAATCAGCCCCAGCATTTT | CASRGKGGAYNQPQHF
TRBJ2-3 | NA | TRBV9 | NA | TGTGCCAGCAGCGTTAGCGCACCTAGCACAGATACGCAGTATTTT | CASSVSAPSTDTQYF
TRBJ1-2 | NA | TRBV4-2 | NA | TGTGCCAGCAGCCAACTAGAAGGGGAAGGCTACACCTTC | CASSQLEGEGYTF
TRBJ2-2 | NA | TRBV18 | NA | TGTGCCAGCTCACCACCGGGAGTTAACACCGGGGAGCTGTTTTTT | CASSPPGVNTGELFF
TRBJ2-1 | NA | TRBV19 | TRBD2 | TGTGCCAGTAGTATTCGAACTAGCGGGACCTACAATGAGCAGTTCTTC | CASSIRTSGTYNEQFF
TRBJ2-7 | NA | TRBV4-2 | NA | TGTGCCAGCAGCCAGACAGGAGCTTCCTACGAGCAGTACTTC | CASSQTGASYEQYF
TRBJ2-4 | NA | TRBV29-1 | TRBD1 | TGCAGCGTTGAAGATGAGTCCGGGACAGGGAGGGACATTCAGTACTTC | CSVEDESGTGRDIQYF
TRBJ2-5 | NA | TRBV7-7 | TRBD2 | TGTGCTAGCAGCGCGACTAGCGGAAGAGGTTTATTACAGACCCAGTACTTC | CASSATSGRGLLQTQYF
TRBJ2-7 | NA | TRBV2 | TRBD2 | TGTGCCAGCAGTGTCGGACTAGCGGGAGGATACGAGCAGTACTTC | CASSVGLAGGYEQYF
TRBJ1-1 | few | TRBV4-3 | NA | TGCGCCAGCAGCCAAGGGTTCATGTTCGGGGGGGAGGCTGAAGCTTTCTTT | CASSQGFMFGGEAEAFF
TRBJ1-1 | NA | TRBV7-3 | NA | TGTGCCAGCAGCAACCGGGATCAGGAAGCTTTCTTT | CASSNRDQEAFF
TRBJ1-1 | few | TRBV6-6 | TRBD1 | TGTGCCAGCAGTTACTCGTACAGGGGAGACACTGAAGCTTTCTTT | CASSYSYRGDTEAFF
TRBJ2-7 | NA | TRBV28 | TRBD2 | TGTGCCAGCAGTTTAGCGGGAGAAATCTACGAGCAGTACTTC | CASSLAGEIYEQYF
TRBJ2-3 | NA | TRBV11-1 | NA | TGTGCCACTTCGCCCGGACTAATGCAGTATTTT | CATSPGLMQYF
TRBJ1-4 | once | TRBV28 | TRBD1 | TGTGCCAGCGGGACAGGGGCAACTAATGAAAAACTGTTTTTT | CASGTGATNEKLFF
TRBJ2-7 | NA | TRBV13 | TRBD1 | TGTGCCAGCAGCCGGACCTCGACAGGGGCCCACGAGCAGTACTTC | CASSRTSTGAHEQYF
TRBJ2-1 | NA | TRBV7-3 | NA | TGTGCCAGCGCCTGGCGAAGCGGACCCCTCAATGAGCAGTTCTTC | CASAWRSGPLNEQFF
TRBJ1-2 | once | TRBV7-9 | NA | TGTGCCAGCAGCTTAGCGTTGGCAGGTTTAGGTGGCTACACCTTC | CASSLALAGLGGYTF
TRBJ2-1 | NA | TRBV10-2 | TRBD1 | TGCGCCAGCAGTGCATTGACAGGGGGTTTTTACAATGAGCAGTTCTTC | CASSALTGGFYNEQFF
TRBJ2-7 | NA | TRBV11-2 | NA | TGTGCCAGCAGCGCACAGGGTCCCGTCTACGAGCAGTACTTC | CASSAQGPVYEQYF
TRBJ2-4 | NA | TRBV6-5 | TRBD2 | TGTGCCAGCAGTACGGGGGGAAACATTCAGTACTTC | CASSTGGNIQYF
TRBJ1-5 | NA | TRBV10-2 | TRBD1 | TGCGCCAGCAGTGAGATACAGGGGATTTGGAGCAATCAGCCCCAGCATTTT | CASSEIQGIWSNQPQHF
TRBJ2-1 | NA | TRBV10-2 | TRBD2 | TGCGCCAGCAGCGCTAGCGGCTCCTACAATGAGCAGTTCTTC | CASSASGSYNEQFF
TRBJ2-7 | NA | TRBV7-2 | TRBD2 | TGTGCCAGCAGCTTAGGACTAGCGGGCTACGAGCAGTACTTC | CASSLGLAGYEQYF
TRBJ1-2 | NA | TRBV27 | TRBD1 | TGTGCCAGCAGTCCCTACAACCAGGGACAGGGGGGCTACACCTTC | CASSPYNQGQGGYTF
TRBJ1-3 | NA | TRBV7-2 | NA | TGTGCCAGCAGCACAAGGGGCGCCGCATCTGGAAACACCATATATTTT | CASSTRGAASGNTIYF
TRBJ2-7 | NA | TRBV7-9 | NA | TGTGCCAGCAGCCCAGAGGGTGGCGGCTCCTACGAGCAGTACTTC | CASSPEGGGSYEQYF
TRBJ2-5 | NA | TRBV7-6 | NA | TGTGCCAGCAGCTTAGGTCCAGGGGGGGAGACCCAGTACTTC | CASSLGPGGETQYF
TRBJ2-7 | NA | TRBV6-5 | NA | TGTGCCAGCAGTTACTCTGGCAGGTACGAGCAGTACTTC | CASSYSGRYEQYF
TRBJ1-1 | NA | TRBV10-3 | TRBD1 | TGTGCCATCAGTGAGGTGAGGGGGCGAAGTAACACTGAAGCTTTCTTT | CAISEVRGRSNTEAFF
TRBJ1-1 | NA | TRBV27 | NA | TGTGCCAGCAGTTTAAGCCCCAACACTGAAGCTTTCTTT | CASSLSPNTEAFF
TRBJ2-7 | NA | TRBV19 | TRBD1 | TGTGCCAGCACGGACAGGTCCTACGAGCAGTACTTC | CASTDRSYEQYF
TRBJ1-3 | NA | TRBV15 | TRBD1 | TGTGCCACCAGCAGAACCGTGGACAGGGAATATGGAAACACCATATATTTT | CATSRTVDREYGNTIYF
TRBJ1-4 | NA | TRBV9 | NA | TGTGCCAGCAGCGAGAGGGGGACGGAGAAAGAAAAACTGTTTTTT | CASSERGTEKEKLFF
TRBJ1-4 | NA | TRBV10-3 | NA | TGTGCCACATCCCAGTTCTCAACTAATGAAAAACTGTTTTTT | CATSQFSTNEKLFF
TRBJ2-7 | NA | TRBV6-1 | NA | TGTGCCAGCAGGCTAGGGGGGGCCTACGAGCAGTACTTC | CASRLGGAYEQYF
TRBJ2-3 | NA | TRBV19 | TRBD1 | TGTGCCACCGGGACAGTTGAATCAGATACGCAGTATTTT | CATGTVESDTQYF
TRBJ1-5 | NA | TRBV30 | TRBD1 | TGTGCCTGGAGTTCAACGACAGGGGGAGGTTTATATAGCAATCAGCCCCAGCATTTT | CAWSSTTGGGLYSNQPQHF
TRBJ2-7 | NA | TRBV27 | NA | TGTGCCAGCGGCCGGGACCCCAGGGGCTACGAGCAGTACTTC | CASGRDPRGYEQYF
TRBJ2-1 | NA | TRBV27 | TRBD2 | TGTGCCAGCAGTTTACTAGCGGGGCAATACAATGAGCAGTTCTTC | CASSLLAGQYNEQFF
TRBJ2-3 | NA | TRBV9 | NA | TGTGCCAGCTGTCAGCGGCTTGCAGATACGCAGTATTTT | CASCQRLADTQYF
TRBJ2-7 | NA | TRBV7-9 | TRBD2 | TGTGCCAGCAGCTCCCCCCGGGGGGACTACGAGCAGTACTTC | CASSSPRGDYEQYF
TRBJ1-5 | NA | TRBV4-1 | NA | TGCGCCAGCAGCAGCCCCCAGGCCAATCAGCCCCAGCATTTT | CASSSPQANQPQHF
TRBJ1-1 | NA | TRBV19 | TRBD1 | TGTGCCAGTAGTATCGGTAGGGCCACAGGGGTGAACACTGAAGCTTTCTTT | CASSIGRATGVNTEAFF